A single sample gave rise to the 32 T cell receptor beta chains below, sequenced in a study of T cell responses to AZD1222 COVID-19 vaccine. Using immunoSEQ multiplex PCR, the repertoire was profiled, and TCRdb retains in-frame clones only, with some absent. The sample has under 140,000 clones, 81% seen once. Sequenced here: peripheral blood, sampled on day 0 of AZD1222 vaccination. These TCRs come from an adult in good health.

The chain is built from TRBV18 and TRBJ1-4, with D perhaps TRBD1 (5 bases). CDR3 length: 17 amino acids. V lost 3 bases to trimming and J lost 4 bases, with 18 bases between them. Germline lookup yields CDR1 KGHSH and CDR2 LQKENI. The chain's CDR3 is CASSPPPTTDLNEKLFF. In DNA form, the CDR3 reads TGTGCCAGCTCACCGCCCCCCACGACAGACCTTAATGAAAAACTGTTTTTT. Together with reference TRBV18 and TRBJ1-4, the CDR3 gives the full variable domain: NAGVMQNPRHLVRRRGQEARLRCSPMKGHSHVYWYRQLPEEGLKFMVYLQKENIIDESGMPKERFSAEFPKEGPSILRIQQVVRGDSAAYFCASSPPPTTDLNEKLFFGSGTQLSVL.

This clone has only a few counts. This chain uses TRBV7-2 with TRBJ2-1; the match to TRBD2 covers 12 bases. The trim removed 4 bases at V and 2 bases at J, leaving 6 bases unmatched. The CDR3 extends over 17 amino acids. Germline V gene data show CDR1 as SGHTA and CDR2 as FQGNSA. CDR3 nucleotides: TGTGCCAGCAGCTGGGGATCTAGCGGGGGGGCCTACAATGAGCAGTTCTTC. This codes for CASSWGSSGGAYNEQFF.

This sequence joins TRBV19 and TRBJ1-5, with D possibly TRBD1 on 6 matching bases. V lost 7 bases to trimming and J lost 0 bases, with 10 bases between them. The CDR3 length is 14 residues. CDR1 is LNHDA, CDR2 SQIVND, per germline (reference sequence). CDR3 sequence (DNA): TGTGCCAGTACCTGGACAGTTAGCAATCAGCCCCAGCATTTT. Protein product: CASTWTVSNQPQHF. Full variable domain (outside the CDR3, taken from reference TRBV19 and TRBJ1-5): DGGITQSPKYLFRKEGQNVTLSCEQNLNHDAMYWYRQDPGQGLRLIYYSQIVNDFQKGDIAEGYSVSREKKESFPLTVTSAQKNPTAFYLCASTWTVSNQPQHFGDGTRLSIL.

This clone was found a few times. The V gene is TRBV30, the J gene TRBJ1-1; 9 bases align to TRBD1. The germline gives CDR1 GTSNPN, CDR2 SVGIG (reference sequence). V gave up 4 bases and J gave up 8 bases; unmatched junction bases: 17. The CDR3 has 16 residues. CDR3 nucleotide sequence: TGTGCCTGGAAGATGGGACGGGACAGGGTTTTAGGGGAAGCTTTCTTT. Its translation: CAWKMGRDRVLGEAFF.

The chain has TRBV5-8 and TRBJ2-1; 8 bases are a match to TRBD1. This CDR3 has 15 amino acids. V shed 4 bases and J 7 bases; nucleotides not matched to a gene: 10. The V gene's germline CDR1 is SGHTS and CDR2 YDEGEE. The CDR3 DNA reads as TGTGCCAGCAGCGGGTGGACAGGGTCGGGGAATGAGCAGTTCTTC. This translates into CASSGWTGSGNEQFF.

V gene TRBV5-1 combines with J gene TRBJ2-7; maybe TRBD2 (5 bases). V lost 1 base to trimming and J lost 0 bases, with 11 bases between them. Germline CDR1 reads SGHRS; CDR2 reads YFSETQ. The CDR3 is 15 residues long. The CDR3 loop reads CASSLRGRNSYEQYF. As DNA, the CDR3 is TGCGCCAGCAGCTTGAGAGGGCGCAACTCCTACGAGCAGTACTTC. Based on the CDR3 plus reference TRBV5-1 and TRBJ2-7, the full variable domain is KAGVTQTPRYLIKTRGQQVTLSCSPISGHRSVSWYQQTPGQGLQFLFEYFSETQRNKGNFPGRFSGRQFSNSRSEMNVSTLELGDSALYLCASSLRGRNSYEQYFGPGTRLTVT.

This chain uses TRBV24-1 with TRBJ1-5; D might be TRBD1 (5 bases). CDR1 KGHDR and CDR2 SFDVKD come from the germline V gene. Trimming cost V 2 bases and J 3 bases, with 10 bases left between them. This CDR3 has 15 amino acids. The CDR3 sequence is CATSDSRAANQPQHF. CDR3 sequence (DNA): TGTGCCACCAGTGATTCCAGGGCTGCCAATCAGCCCCAGCATTTT.

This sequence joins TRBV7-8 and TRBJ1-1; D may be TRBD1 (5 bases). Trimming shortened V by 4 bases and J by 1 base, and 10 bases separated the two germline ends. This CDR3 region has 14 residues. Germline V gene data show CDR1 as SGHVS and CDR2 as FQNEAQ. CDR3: CASSSERGNTEAFF. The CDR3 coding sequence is TGTGCCAGCAGCTCCGAGAGGGGGAACACTGAAGCTTTCTTT.

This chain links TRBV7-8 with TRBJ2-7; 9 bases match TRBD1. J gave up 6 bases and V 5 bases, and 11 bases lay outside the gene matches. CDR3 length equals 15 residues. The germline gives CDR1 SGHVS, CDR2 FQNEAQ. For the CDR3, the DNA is TGTGCCAGCAGCGTTAGTGTACAGGGGGCCCGCGAGCAGTACTTC. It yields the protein CASSVSVQGAREQYF.

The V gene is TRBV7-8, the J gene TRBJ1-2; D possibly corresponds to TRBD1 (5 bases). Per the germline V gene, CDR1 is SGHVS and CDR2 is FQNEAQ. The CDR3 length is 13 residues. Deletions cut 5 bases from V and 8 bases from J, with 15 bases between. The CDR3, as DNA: TGTGCCAGCAGCCCGGGGGGGGTGAGAGGCTACACCTTC. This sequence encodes CASSPGGVRGYTF.

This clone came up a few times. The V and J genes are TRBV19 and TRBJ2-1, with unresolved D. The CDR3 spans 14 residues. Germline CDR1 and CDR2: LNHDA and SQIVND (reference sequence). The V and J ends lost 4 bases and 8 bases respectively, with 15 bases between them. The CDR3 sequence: CASSTGSTLHEQFF. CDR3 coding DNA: TGTGCCAGTAGTACCGGGTCCACCCTCCATGAGCAGTTCTTC.

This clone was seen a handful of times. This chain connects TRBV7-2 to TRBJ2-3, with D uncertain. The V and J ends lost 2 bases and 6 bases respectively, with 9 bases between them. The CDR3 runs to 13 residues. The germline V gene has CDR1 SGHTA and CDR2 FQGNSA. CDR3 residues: CASSLTDGDTQYF. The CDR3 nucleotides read TGTGCCAGCAGCTTAACGGACGGGGATACGCAGTATTTT.

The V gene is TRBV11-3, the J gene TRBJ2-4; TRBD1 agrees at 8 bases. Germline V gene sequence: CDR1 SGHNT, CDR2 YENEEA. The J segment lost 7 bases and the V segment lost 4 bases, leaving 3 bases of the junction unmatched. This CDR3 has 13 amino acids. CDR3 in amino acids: CASSSTGGNIQYF. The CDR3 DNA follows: TGTGCCAGCAGCTCAACAGGGGGGAACATTCAGTACTTC.

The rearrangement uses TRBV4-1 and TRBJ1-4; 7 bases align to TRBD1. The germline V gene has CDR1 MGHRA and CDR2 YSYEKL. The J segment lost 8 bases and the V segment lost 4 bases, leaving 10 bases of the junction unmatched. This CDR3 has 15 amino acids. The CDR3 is CASSPQGRVTEKLFF. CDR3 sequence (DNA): TGCGCCAGCAGCCCACAGGGGCGCGTAACCGAAAAACTGTTTTTT.

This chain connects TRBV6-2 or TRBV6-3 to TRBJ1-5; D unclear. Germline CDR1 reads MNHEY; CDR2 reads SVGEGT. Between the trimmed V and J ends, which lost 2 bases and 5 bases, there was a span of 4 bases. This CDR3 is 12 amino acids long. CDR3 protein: CASSYQYQPQHF. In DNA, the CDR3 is TGTGCCAGCAGTTACCAATATCAGCCCCAGCATTTT.

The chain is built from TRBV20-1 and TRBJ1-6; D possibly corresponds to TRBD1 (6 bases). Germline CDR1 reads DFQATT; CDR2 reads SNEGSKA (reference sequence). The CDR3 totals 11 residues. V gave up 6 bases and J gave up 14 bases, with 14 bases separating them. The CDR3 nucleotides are TGCAGTGCGTGGGACACCATGGCCCTCCACTTT. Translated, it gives CSAWDTMALHF.

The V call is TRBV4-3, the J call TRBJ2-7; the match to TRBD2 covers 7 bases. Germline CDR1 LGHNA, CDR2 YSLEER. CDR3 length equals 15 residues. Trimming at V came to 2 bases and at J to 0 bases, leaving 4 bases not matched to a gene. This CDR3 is CASSQLAGSSYEQYF. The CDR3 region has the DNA TGCGCCAGCAGCCAATTAGCGGGTAGCTCCTACGAGCAGTACTTC.

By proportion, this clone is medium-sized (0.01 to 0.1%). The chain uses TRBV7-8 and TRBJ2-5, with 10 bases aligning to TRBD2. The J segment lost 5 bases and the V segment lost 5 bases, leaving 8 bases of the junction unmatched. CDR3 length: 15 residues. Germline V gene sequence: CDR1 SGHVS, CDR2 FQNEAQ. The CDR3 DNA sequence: TGTGCCAGCAGCGCCCAGCGGGGGGGCAGGGAGACCCAGTACTTC. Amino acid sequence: CASSAQRGGRETQYF.

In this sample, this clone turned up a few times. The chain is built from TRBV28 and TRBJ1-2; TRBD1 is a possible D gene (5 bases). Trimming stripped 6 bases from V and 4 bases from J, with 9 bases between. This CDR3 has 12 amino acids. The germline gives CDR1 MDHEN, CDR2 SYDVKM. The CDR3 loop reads CASRGPGYGYTF. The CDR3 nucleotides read TGTGCCAGCAGGGGGCCGGGCTATGGCTACACCTTC.

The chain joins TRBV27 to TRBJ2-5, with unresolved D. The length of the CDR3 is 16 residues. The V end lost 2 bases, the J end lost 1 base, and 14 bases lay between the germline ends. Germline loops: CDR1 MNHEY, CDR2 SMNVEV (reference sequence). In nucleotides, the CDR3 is TGTGCCAGCAGTTTAACCCTCAGCTATCTCCAAGAGACCCAGTACTTC. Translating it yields CASSLTLSYLQETQYF.

In nucleotides, the CDR3 is TGTGCCAGCTCACCACCCTACCGGGGGGGACATGGCTACACCTTC. This sequence encodes CASSPPYRGGHGYTF. The chain joins TRBV18 to TRBJ1-2; weak D call: TRBD1 (5 bases). The CDR3 spans 15 residues. The V end lost 0 bases, the J end lost 6 bases, and 14 bases lay between the germline ends. Germline V gene data show CDR1 as KGHSH and CDR2 as LQKENI.

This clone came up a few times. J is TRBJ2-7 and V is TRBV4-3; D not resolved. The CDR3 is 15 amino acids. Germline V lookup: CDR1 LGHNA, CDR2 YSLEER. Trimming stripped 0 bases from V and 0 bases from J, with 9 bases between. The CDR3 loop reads CASSQDRASSYEQYF. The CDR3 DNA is TGCGCCAGCAGCCAAGATAGGGCGAGCTCCTACGAGCAGTACTTC.

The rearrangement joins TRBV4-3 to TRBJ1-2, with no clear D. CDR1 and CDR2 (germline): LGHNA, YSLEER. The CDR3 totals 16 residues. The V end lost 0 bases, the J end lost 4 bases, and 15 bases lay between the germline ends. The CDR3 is CASSQDKIALPYGYTF. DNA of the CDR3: TGCGCCAGCAGCCAAGATAAGATAGCATTACCCTATGGCTACACCTTC.

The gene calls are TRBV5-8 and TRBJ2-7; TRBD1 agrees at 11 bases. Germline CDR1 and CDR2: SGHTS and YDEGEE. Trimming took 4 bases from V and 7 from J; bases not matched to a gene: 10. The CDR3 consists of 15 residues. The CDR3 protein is CASSDPRTGGFEQYF. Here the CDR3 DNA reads TGTGCCAGCAGCGACCCCCGGACAGGGGGCTTTGAGCAGTACTTC.

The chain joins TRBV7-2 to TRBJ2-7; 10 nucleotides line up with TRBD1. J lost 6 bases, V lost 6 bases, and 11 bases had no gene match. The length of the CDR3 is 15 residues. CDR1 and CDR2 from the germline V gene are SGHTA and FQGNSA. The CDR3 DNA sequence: TGTGCCAGCAGTCAGACAGGGGGCCCCCTGGGCGAGCAGTACTTC. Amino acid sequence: CASSQTGGPLGEQYF.

CDR3 coding DNA: TGTGCCAGCAGCCTACAGGGGGCGAACACTGAAGCTTTCTTT. Translation gives CASSLQGANTEAFF. The V call is TRBV3-1 (or the pseudogene TRBV3-2), the J call TRBJ1-1; TRBD1 matches 9 bases. This CDR3 spans 14 amino acids. Germline CDR1 LGHDT, CDR2 YNNKEL (reference sequence). With 4 bases clipped from V and 1 base from J, the junction kept 1 base outside the gene matches.

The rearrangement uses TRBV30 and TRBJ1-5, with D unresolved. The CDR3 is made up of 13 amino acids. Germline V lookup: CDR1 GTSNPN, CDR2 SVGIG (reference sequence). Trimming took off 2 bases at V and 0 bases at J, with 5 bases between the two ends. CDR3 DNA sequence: TGTGCCTGGAGTAAGAATAGCAATCAGCCCCAGCATTTT. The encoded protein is CAWSKNSNQPQHF.

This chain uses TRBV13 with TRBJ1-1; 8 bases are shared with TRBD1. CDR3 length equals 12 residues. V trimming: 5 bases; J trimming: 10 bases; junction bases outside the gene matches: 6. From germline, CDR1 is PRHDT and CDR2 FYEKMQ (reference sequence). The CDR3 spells CASSLSGTGAFF. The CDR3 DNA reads TGTGCCAGCAGCCTATCCGGGACAGGAGCTTTCTTT.

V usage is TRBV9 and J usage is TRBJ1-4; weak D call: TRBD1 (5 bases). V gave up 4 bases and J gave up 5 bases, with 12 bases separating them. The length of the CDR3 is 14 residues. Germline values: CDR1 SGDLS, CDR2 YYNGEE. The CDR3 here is CASSPGQLNEKLFF. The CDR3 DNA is TGTGCCAGCAGCCCAGGGCAGCTAAATGAAAAACTGTTTTTT.

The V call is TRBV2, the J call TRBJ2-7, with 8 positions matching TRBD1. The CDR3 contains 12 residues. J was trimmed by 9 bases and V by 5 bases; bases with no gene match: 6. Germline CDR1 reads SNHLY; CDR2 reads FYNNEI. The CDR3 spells CASSTDRGRQYF. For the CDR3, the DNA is TGTGCCAGCAGTACCGACAGGGGACGGCAGTACTTC.

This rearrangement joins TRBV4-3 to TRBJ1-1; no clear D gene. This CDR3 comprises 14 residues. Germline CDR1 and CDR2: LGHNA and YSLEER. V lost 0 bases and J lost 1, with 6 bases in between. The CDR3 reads CASSQERRNTEAFF. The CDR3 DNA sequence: TGCGCCAGCAGCCAAGAGAGGAGGAACACTGAAGCTTTCTTT.

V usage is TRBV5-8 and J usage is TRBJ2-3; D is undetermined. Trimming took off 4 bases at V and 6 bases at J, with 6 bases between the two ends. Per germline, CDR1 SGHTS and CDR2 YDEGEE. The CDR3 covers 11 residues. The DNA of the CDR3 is TGTGCCAGCAGCCCCGAGGATACGCAGTATTTT. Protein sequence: CASSPEDTQYF.